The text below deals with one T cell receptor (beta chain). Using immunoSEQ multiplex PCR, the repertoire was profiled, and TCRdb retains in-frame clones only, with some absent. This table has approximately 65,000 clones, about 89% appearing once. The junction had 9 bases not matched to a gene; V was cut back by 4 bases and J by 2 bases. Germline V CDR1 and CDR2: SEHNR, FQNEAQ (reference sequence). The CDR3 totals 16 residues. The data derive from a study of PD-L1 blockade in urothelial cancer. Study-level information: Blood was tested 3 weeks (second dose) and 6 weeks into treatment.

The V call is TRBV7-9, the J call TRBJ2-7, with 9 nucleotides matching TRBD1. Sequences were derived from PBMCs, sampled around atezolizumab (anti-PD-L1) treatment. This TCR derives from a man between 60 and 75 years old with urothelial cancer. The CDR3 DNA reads TGTGCCAGCAGCTCTAGGGGACAGGGCCGGCCCTACGAGCAGTACTTC. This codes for CASSSRGQGRPYEQYF.